This T cell receptor beta chain was identified in a study of shared clonotypes between healthy human individuals. Repertoires were generated with immunoSEQ multiplex PCR, while TCRdb's copy carries only in-frame clones and drops some. The sample includes approximately 340,000 clones, around four fifths of them seen just once. Trimming cost V 2 bases and J 3 bases, with 7 bases left between them. The CDR3 has 13 amino acids. CDR1 and CDR2 from the germline V gene are SGHAT and FQNNGV. The CD4+ fraction was divided into a CD45RA+ naive subset and a CD45RA-negative memory subset. This receptor was taken from a man aged 25-40 years in good health. The chain has TRBV11-2 and TRBJ1-1; D is unresolved. The sequencing input was memory CD4+ T cells sorted from blood. Subset of the sample: CD45RA-negative fraction. CDR3 region: CASSLTRDTEAFF. CDR3 nucleotide sequence: TGTGCCAGCAGCTTAACTCGCGACACTGAAGCTTTCTTT. Variable domain in full (rest from reference TRBV11-2 and TRBJ1-1): EAGVAQSPRYKIIEKRQSVAFWCNPISGHATLYWYQQILGQGPKLLIQFQNNGVVDDSQLPKDRFSAERLKGVDSTLKIQPAKLEDSAVYLCASSLTRDTEAFFGQGTRLTVV.